The rows below give T cell receptor beta chains drawn from one sample of a study of PD-L1 blockade in urothelial cancer. The assay was immunoSEQ multiplex PCR, and TCRdb's table has in-frame clones only and misses some. The sample holds some 79,000 clones; 82% are singletons and the top ten take more than 9%. The sample here was PBMCs, taken around atezolizumab (anti-PD-L1) treatment. These receptors were obtained from a man aged 65 to 79 with urothelial cancer. CDR3s include the opening cysteine and the closing phenylalanine or tryptophan. The D gene is left open where the match is weak. Not every row has a clone size; where given, it reads once, few, many or a size class.

cdr3_aa cdr3_nt v_call clone_size d_call j_call
CASRGPDRAGYTF TGTGCCAGCAGGGGGCCGGACAGGGCCGGCTACACCTTC TRBV2 few TRBD1 TRBJ1-2
CAIRGAAEQYF TGTGCCATCAGGGGAGCGGCCGAGCAGTACTTC TRBV10-3 once . TRBJ2-7
CASSLARAASYNEQFF TGTGCCAGCAGCTTAGCGCGGGCAGCCTCCTACAATGAGCAGTTCTTC TRBV7-2 . . TRBJ2-1
CASSRGGDEQYF TGTGCCAGCAGTAGGGGGGGGGATGAGCAGTACTTC TRBV2 . . TRBJ2-7
CASSSGQAREAFF TGTGCCAGCAGTTCAGGACAGGCAAGAGAAGCTTTCTTT TRBV6-5 once TRBD1 TRBJ1-1
CASSGGEQYF TGTGCCAGCAGTGGAGGCGAGCAGTACTTC TRBV25-1 . . TRBJ2-7
CASQAGGSYNEQFF TGTGCCAGCCAGGCGGGGGGGTCGTACAATGAGCAGTTCTTC TRBV11-2 . TRBD2 TRBJ2-1
CATSNNRGPYEQYF TGTGCCACCAGCAACAACAGGGGCCCCTACGAGCAGTACTTC TRBV15 . TRBD1 TRBJ2-7
CASSNTIPRTGPADAFF TGTGCCAGCAGCAATACGATCCCTAGGACAGGGCCCGCCGACGCTTTCTTT TRBV21-1 . . TRBJ1-1
CASSLAQRTSGGNTGELFF TGTGCCAGCAGCTTAGCGCAAAGGACTAGCGGGGGTAACACCGGGGAGCTGTTTTTT TRBV7-8 . TRBD2 TRBJ2-2
CSVVGTSGANEQFF TGCAGCGTTGTAGGTACTAGCGGCGCCAATGAGCAGTTCTTC TRBV29-1 . TRBD2 TRBJ2-1
CATAGDQAGGLQETQYF TGTGCCACCGCGGGGGATCAAGCGGGAGGGCTCCAAGAGACCCAGTACTTC TRBV10-3 few TRBD2 TRBJ2-5
CAIMRVVNTEAFF TGTGCCATCATGAGGGTGGTGAACACTGAAGCTTTCTTT TRBV10-3 . . TRBJ1-1
CASSLVDTLQETQYF TGCGCCAGCAGCTTGGTGGACACCTTACAAGAGACCCAGTACTTC TRBV5-1 . . TRBJ2-5
CATSSNRGVGETQYF TGTGCCACCAGCTCGAACAGGGGAGTGGGAGAGACCCAGTACTTC TRBV15 . TRBD1 TRBJ2-5
CATSRVGGSRGNEQFF TGTGCCACCAGCAGAGTCGGCGGGAGTCGAGGCAATGAGCAGTTCTTC TRBV15 once TRBD2 TRBJ2-1
CASSLSVRGEQFF TGTGCCAGCAGTTTATCGGTCCGGGGTGAGCAGTTCTTC TRBV28 . . TRBJ2-1
CASSLDGLAGTGKTQYF TGTGCCAGCAGCTTAGATGGCCTAGCGGGGACGGGAAAGACCCAGTACTTC TRBV11-3 . TRBD2 TRBJ2-5
CASSESGGAYNEQFF TGCGCCAGCAGCGAGAGCGGGGGGGCCTACAATGAGCAGTTCTTC TRBV5-1 . TRBD2 TRBJ2-1
CASSSGTNIGGELFF TGCGCCAGCAGCTCCGGGACTAACATCGGGGGGGAGCTGTTTTTT TRBV5-1 few TRBD2 TRBJ2-2
CASSSGDIPLGAFF TGTGCCAGCAGCTCCGGGGACATCCCCCTGGGAGCTTTCTTT TRBV6-4 . . TRBJ1-1
CASSLDSSGNMNEQFF TGTGCCAGCAGCTTAGATAGTAGCGGGAACATGAATGAGCAGTTCTTC TRBV11-2 . TRBD2 TRBJ2-1
CASSRTGRNEQFF TGTGCCAGCAGCCGGACAGGTCGGAATGAGCAGTTCTTC TRBV7-9 . TRBD1 TRBJ2-1
CASSLGQGNYGYTF TGTGCCAGCAGCTTGGGGCAGGGGAACTATGGCTACACCTTC TRBV5-4 . . TRBJ1-2
CAISEARVGNQPQHF TGTGCCATCAGTGAGGCCAGGGTCGGCAATCAGCCCCAGCATTTT TRBV10-3 . . TRBJ1-5
CSVEGQGNEQYF TGCAGCGTTGAAGGACAGGGGAACGAGCAGTACTTC TRBV29-1 . TRBD1 TRBJ2-7
CASSRGTTYNEQFF TGTGCCAGTAGTCGAGGGACAACCTACAATGAGCAGTTCTTC TRBV19 few . TRBJ2-1
CASSSSERVYNEQFF TGTGCCAGTAGTTCCTCGGAGCGGGTCTACAATGAGCAGTTCTTC TRBV19 . . TRBJ2-1
CASSYSGTSYGYTF TGTGCCAGCAGTTACTCCGGGACTTCCTATGGCTACACCTTC TRBV6-5 . . TRBJ1-2
CASSLDGIRNEQFF TGCGCCAGCAGCTTAGACGGGATAAGGAATGAGCAGTTCTTC TRBV5-1 . . TRBJ2-1
CAISPSGVGYTF TGTGCCATCAGCCCTTCAGGGGTTGGCTACACCTTC TRBV10-3 . . TRBJ1-2
CATTRWDKSYNEQFF TGCGCCACCACCAGGTGGGACAAGTCTTACAATGAGCAGTTCTTC TRBV10-1 . . TRBJ2-1
CASGLGGQRRPGEETQYF TGTGCTAGTGGTTTGGGAGGACAGAGGAGACCTGGGGAGGAGACCCAGTACTTC TRBV12-5 . . TRBJ2-5
CASSQGGLAGGWSYNEQFF TGTGCCAGCAGCCAAGGGGGACTAGCGGGGGGGTGGTCCTACAATGAGCAGTTCTTC TRBV4-2 . TRBD2 TRBJ2-1
CASSQAVRQGLGELFF TGCGCCAGCAGCCAAGCCGTGAGACAGGGGTTGGGGGAGCTGTTTTTT TRBV4-1 . TRBD1 TRBJ2-2